The rows below give T cell receptor beta chains drawn from one sample of a study of CD8 T cell repertoires and HIV-1 epitope variants. Clones were sequenced by immunoSEQ multiplex PCR, and TCRdb holds only the in-frame ones, with some missing. This sample has 80,000 to 95,000 clones; roughly 77% occur once, and the top ten carry around a quarter. The sample comprised uncultured baseline CD8+ T cells from peripheral blood mononuclear cells (PBMCs). The receptors stem from a male donor with HIV. Both conserved end residues are part of each CDR3. Fields, in order: J gene, V gene, clone size, D gene, CDR3 length, CDR3 DNA, CDR3 protein. A D gene is named only where the DNA matches it firmly. Size values are once, few and many counts, or a class for expanded clones, and some rows have none.

>TRBJ2-1|TRBV27|few|-|14
TGTGCCAGCAGTTACTCAGGAGGGGAGTACGAGCAGTTCTTC
CASSYSGGEYEQFF
>TRBJ2-5|TRBV9|-|-|13
TGTGCCAGCAGCGTAATGGGGAGAGAGACCCAGTACTTC
CASSVMGRETQYF
>TRBJ1-1|TRBV27|-|TRBD1|14
TGTGCCAGCAGCACAGGGGGCTTTAGCACTGAAGCTTTCTTT
CASSTGGFSTEAFF
>TRBJ1-1|TRBV27|-|-|13
TGTGCCAGCAGTTCCATGGTCGGTTGGGAAGCTTTCTTT
CASSSMVGWEAFF
>TRBJ2-7|TRBV6-5|-|-|13
TGTGCCAGCAGTTACTGTGCCAGGTGCGAGCAGTACTTC
CASSYCARCEQYF
>TRBJ1-2|TRBV5-1|-|TRBD1|17
TGCGCCAGCAGCCCGACGTCGACAGGGGACCCCAACTATGGCTACACCTTC
CASSPTSTGDPNYGYTF
>TRBJ2-2|TRBV13|-|-|12
TGTGCCAGCAATAGGGGGACCGGGGAGCTGTTTTTT
CASNRGTGELFF
>TRBJ2-1|TRBV5-1|-|TRBD2|15
TGCGCCAGCAGCTTGGGGCTAGCGGGAGGGTTAGGGCAGTTCTTC
CASSLGLAGGLGQFF
>TRBJ2-1|TRBV7-8|-|-|15
TGTGCCAGCAGCCCGTTTTCTAGCGACTACAATGAGCAGTTCTTC
CASSPFSSDYNEQFF
>TRBJ1-1|TRBV30|-|-|14
TGTGCCTGGAAGAACAGTCTCATGAACACTGAAGCTTTCTTT
CAWKNSLMNTEAFF
>TRBJ1-4|TRBV27|-|-|18
TGTGCCAGCAGTTTCCCCCGGCCCCGGCGCAGGGCTAATGAAAAACTGTTTTTT
CASSFPRPRRRANEKLFF
>TRBJ2-5|TRBV19|once|-|12
TGTGCCAGTAGTATCTACCGGGGGACCCAGTACTTC
CASSIYRGTQYF
>TRBJ1-5|TRBV6-1|-|TRBD1|14
TGTGCCAGCATTATACAGGGGGTTGGTCAGCCCCAGCATTTT
CASIIQGVGQPQHF
>TRBJ2-1|TRBV19|few|-|15
TGTGCCAGTAGTATATCAGGGACTCACTACAATGAGCAGTTCTTC
CASSISGTHYNEQFF
>TRBJ2-1|TRBV10-1|-|TRBD2|15
TGCGCCAGCTCCCAAGGGACTAGCGGCTACAATGAGCAGTTCTTC
CASSQGTSGYNEQFF
>TRBJ1-5|TRBV29-1|-|-|12
TGCAGCGTTGCTGGGGGCGGTCAGCCCCAGCATTTT
CSVAGGGQPQHF
>TRBJ2-7|TRBV27|-|-|14
TGTGCCAGCAGTTCCGGGGGCTCTTTCCACGAGCAGTACTTC
CASSSGGSFHEQYF
>TRBJ1-5|TRBV28|-|-|16
TGTGCCAGCAGGCGTAGTACCCCGGGCAGCAATCAGCCCCAGCATTTT
CASRRSTPGSNQPQHF
>TRBJ2-7|TRBV9|-|TRBD2|15
TGTGCCAGCAGCGTAGATGTACTAGCGGGATACGAGCAGTACTTC
CASSVDVLAGYEQYF
>TRBJ2-7|TRBV5-6|-|-|14
TGTGCCAGCAGCGATCCTACAAAACAGTACGAGCAGTACTTC
CASSDPTKQYEQYF
>TRBJ2-2|TRBV30|-|-|13
TGTGCCTGGAGATCAGGGAACACCGGGGAGCTGTTTTTT
CAWRSGNTGELFF
>TRBJ2-5|TRBV27|-|-|15
TGTGCCAGCAGGCAATACCAGGGTTTAGAGGAGACCCAGTACTTC
CASRQYQGLEETQYF
>TRBJ1-1|TRBV6-6|-|-|15
TGTGCCAGCAGGCCCGAAGGGAGTTACAACACTGAAGCTTTCTTT
CASRPEGSYNTEAFF
>TRBJ1-1|TRBV5-1|-|TRBD1|14
TGCGCCAGCAGCGAGGGACAGGGGGCCACTGAAGCTTTCTTT
CASSEGQGATEAFF
>TRBJ2-1|TRBV6-1|-|-|13
TGTGCCAGCAGTCCGGGACCCAACAATGAGCAGTTCTTC
CASSPGPNNEQFF
>TRBJ1-2|TRBV5-1|-|-|16
TGCGCCAGCAGACCAGGAGCTCGATCGGTGGACTATGGCTACACCTTC
CASRPGARSVDYGYTF
>TRBJ2-7|TRBV5-1|-|TRBD2|18
TGCGCCAGCAGCAAGCGCCCGGATCGGACTAGCGGCACCTACGAGCAGTACTTC
CASSKRPDRTSGTYEQYF
>TRBJ1-1|TRBV28|-|TRBD1|14
TGTGCCAGCAGTGCGACAGGGGCGAACACTGAAGCTTTCTTT
CASSATGANTEAFF
>TRBJ1-1|TRBV29-1|-|TRBD1|11
TGCAGCGTTGTACAGGGGGCCGAAGCTTTCTTT
CSVVQGAEAFF
>TRBJ2-7|TRBV6-5|-|TRBD2|13
TGTGCCAGCATAGACCCTAGCGGGAGCGAGCAGTACTTC
CASIDPSGSEQYF
>TRBJ1-5|TRBV15|-|-|14
TGTGCCACCAGCAAAGGGGTACACAATCAGCCCCAGCATTTT
CATSKGVHNQPQHF
>TRBJ1-1|TRBV13|few|-|13
TGTGCCAGCAGCTTCTGGGGAGAGGGTGAAGCTTTCTTT
CASSFWGEGEAFF
>TRBJ1-1|TRBV5-1|-|-|14
TGCGCCAGCAGCTTAACAGGAACGAACACTGAAGCTTTCTTT
CASSLTGTNTEAFF
>TRBJ1-3|TRBV29-1|-|-|14
TGCAGCGTTAGACTCAGGGGACCCTCGGACACCATATATTTT
CSVRLRGPSDTIYF
>TRBJ2-1|TRBV15|once|TRBD2|17
TGTGCCACCAGCAGGAGGACTAGCGGATACTCCTACAATGAGCAGTTCTTC
CATSRRTSGYSYNEQFF
>TRBJ1-1|TRBV19|-|-|15
TGTGCCAGTAATAGGGGCTCGCTAGGAAACACTGAAGCTTTCTTT
CASNRGSLGNTEAFF
>TRBJ2-5|TRBV13|-|-|16
TGTGCCAGCAGCTTAACCCCCTACGGGGGAATAGAGACCCAGTACTTC
CASSLTPYGGIETQYF
>TRBJ1-5|TRBV5-6|-|TRBD1|16
TGTGCCAGCAGCTTAGGTACAGGGGACCAGAATCAGCCCCAGCATTTT
CASSLGTGDQNQPQHF
>TRBJ2-3|TRBV6-6|once|TRBD1|15
TGTGCCAGCAGTTACCTAGGACAGGCTCCAGATACGCAGTATTTT
CASSYLGQAPDTQYF
>TRBJ2-2|TRBV30|-|TRBD1|16
TGTGCCTGGAGTGGAGGGACAGGGGGTATCGCCGGGGAGCTGTTTTTT
CAWSGGTGGIAGELFF
>TRBJ2-7|TRBV7-6|-|-|13
TGTGCCAGCAGCTCAACAGGAGGCTACGAGCAGTACTTC
CASSSTGGYEQYF
>TRBJ1-1|TRBV28|-|-|12
TGTGCCAGCAGTCCTACGAACACTGAAGCTTTCTTT
CASSPTNTEAFF
>TRBJ2-7|TRBV5-1|few|TRBD1|16
TGCGCCAGCAGCTTGGTAGAGGGGGCTACCCACTACGAGCAGTACTTC
CASSLVEGATHYEQYF
>TRBJ2-1|TRBV5-1|-|TRBD1|17
TGCGCCAGCAGCTTGGCGACCGGGACAGGGACCTACAATGAGCAGTTCTTC
CASSLATGTGTYNEQFF
>TRBJ2-7|TRBV10-3|-|-|15
TGTGCCATCAGTGGGCCCGGGGCGGGAACTGTCGAGCAGTACTTC
CAISGPGAGTVEQYF
>TRBJ2-4|TRBV27|-|TRBD1|13
TGTGCCAGCAGCCCGGGACAGACGGACATTCAGTACTTC
CASSPGQTDIQYF
>TRBJ1-4|TRBV27|-|TRBD1|15
TGTGCCAGCAGTATCACAGGGGGCTTGGTAGAAAAACTGTTTTTT
CASSITGGLVEKLFF
>TRBJ1-2|TRBV27|-|-|13
TGTGCCAGCAGTTTAAGCACAGCTTATGGCTACACCTTC
CASSLSTAYGYTF
>TRBJ2-3|TRBV27|-|-|15
TGTGCCAGCAGTCCGATCGGAGGAAGCACAGATACGCAGTATTTT
CASSPIGGSTDTQYF
>TRBJ2-2|TRBV19|-|TRBD2|17
TGTGCCAGTAGTATGGGACTAGCGGGGATAAACACCGGGGAGCTGTTTTTT
CASSMGLAGINTGELFF
>TRBJ2-2|TRBV11-3|-|-|15
TGTGCCAGCAGCTTAACTAACACAGCGACCGGGGAGCTGTTTTTT
CASSLTNTATGELFF
>TRBJ2-1|TRBV15|few|TRBD2|16
TGTGCCACCAGCCTAACGGGACTAGGTTTCGACAATGAGCAGTTCTTC
CATSLTGLGFDNEQFF
>TRBJ1-1|TRBV6-5|-|-|13
TGTGCCAGCAGTCCCCAGGGGAACACTGAAGCTTTCTTT
CASSPQGNTEAFF
>TRBJ2-2|TRBV7-9|-|-|14
TGTGCCAGCAGCTGGACTCCGAGCACCGGGGAGCTGTTTTTT
CASSWTPSTGELFF
>TRBJ2-2|TRBV11-2|-|TRBD2|15
TGTGCCAGCAGCTTGACTAGCGGGAGGTTCGGGGAGCTGTTTTTT
CASSLTSGRFGELFF
>TRBJ2-1|TRBV5-1|-|TRBD2|16
TGCGCCAGCAGCCTTGCCCCCGGACTAGCGGACAATGAGCAGTTCTTC
CASSLAPGLADNEQFF
>TRBJ2-7|TRBV10-3|-|-|12
TGTGCCATCGGGCCCCTCTCCTACGAGCAGTACTTC
CAIGPLSYEQYF